The sequence of this TCR beta chain was determined in a study of blood T cells in healthy people across ages. CDR3 length: 15 amino acids. Germline loops: CDR1 SNHLY, CDR2 FYNNEI. Deletions cut 4 bases from V and 0 bases from J, with 12 bases between. PCR was performed a second time for about 6 to 12 cycles using a sample-barcoded 5' primer and a J-beta primer mix. TCRdb reanalysed the 5' RACE reads using MiXCR and keeps one entry per CDR3 protein. The data show about 1.5 million distinct CDR3 sequences, approximately 40% seen once. General study findings and limits: Naive CD4+ cells and diversity were both higher in long-lived donors than in aged donors.

As to this clonotype: The antigen is unknown.

The rearrangement uses TRBV2 and TRBJ1-2, with D possibly TRBD1 on 6 matching bases. What was sequenced was blood. The origin of this receptor is a woman under 30 in good health. CDR3 coding DNA: TGTGCCAGCAGTGGGTATGGGGGCGCTAACTATGGCTACACCTTC. This encodes CASSGYGGANYGYTF.